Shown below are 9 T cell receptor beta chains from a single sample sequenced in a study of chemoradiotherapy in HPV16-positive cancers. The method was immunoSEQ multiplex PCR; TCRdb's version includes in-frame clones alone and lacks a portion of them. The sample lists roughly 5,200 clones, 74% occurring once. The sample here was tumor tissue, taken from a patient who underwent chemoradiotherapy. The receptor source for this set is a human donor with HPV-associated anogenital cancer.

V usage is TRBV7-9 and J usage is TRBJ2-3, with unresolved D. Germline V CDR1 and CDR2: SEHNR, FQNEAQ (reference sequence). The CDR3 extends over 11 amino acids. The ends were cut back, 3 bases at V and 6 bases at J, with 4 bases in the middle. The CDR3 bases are TGTGCCAGCAGCTTTTTGGATACGCAGTATTTT. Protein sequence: CASSFLDTQYF.

CDR3 protein: CASSLGISGSQSGSDTQYF. The CDR3 DNA reads as TGTGCCAGCAGCTTAGGGATCAGCGGGTCCCAATCGGGATCTGATACGCAGTATTTT. The chain joins TRBV7-9 to TRBJ2-3, with a possible D match to TRBD2 (6 bases). Germline assignment: CDR1 SEHNR and CDR2 FQNEAQ (reference sequence). The V end was cut by 1 base, the J end by 6 bases, with 26 bases between. The CDR3 has 19 residues.

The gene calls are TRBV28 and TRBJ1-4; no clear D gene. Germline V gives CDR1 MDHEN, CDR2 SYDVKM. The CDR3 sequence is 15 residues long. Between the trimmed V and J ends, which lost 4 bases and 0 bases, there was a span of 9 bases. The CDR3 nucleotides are TGTGCCAGCAGTTCCCTCCAGTCAACTAATGAAAAACTGTTTTTT. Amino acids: CASSSLQSTNEKLFF.

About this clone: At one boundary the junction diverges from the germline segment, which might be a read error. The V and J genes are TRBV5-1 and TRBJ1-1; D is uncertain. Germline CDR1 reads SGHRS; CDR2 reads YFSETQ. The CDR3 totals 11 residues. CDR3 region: CASSLLSEAFF. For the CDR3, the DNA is TGTGCCAGCAGCTTGTTGTCTGAAGCTTTCTTT. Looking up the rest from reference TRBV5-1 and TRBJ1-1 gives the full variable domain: KAGVTQTPRYLIKTRGQQVTLSCSPISGHRSVSWYQQTPGQGLQFLFEYFSETQRNKGNFPGRFSGRQFSNSRSEMNVSTLELGDSALYLCASSLLSEAFFGQGTRLTVV.

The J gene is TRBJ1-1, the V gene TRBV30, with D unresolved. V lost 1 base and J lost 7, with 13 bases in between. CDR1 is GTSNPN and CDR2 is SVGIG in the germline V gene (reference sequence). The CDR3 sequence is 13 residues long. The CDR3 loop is CAWSAGTRNEAFF. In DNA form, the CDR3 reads TGTGCCTGGAGTGCAGGAACCAGAAATGAAGCTTTCTTT.

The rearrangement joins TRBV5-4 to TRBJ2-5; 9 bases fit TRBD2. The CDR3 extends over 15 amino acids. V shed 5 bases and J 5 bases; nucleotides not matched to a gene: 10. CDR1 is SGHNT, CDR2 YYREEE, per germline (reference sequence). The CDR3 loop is CASRVSGSPLETQYF. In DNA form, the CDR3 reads TGTGCCAGCAGAGTTAGCGGGAGCCCTTTGGAGACCCAGTACTTC.

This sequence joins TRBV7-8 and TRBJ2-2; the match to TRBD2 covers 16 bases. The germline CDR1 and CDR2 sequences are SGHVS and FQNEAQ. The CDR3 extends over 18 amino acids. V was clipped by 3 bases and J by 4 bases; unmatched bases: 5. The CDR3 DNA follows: TGTGCCAGCAGCTTCGGGACTAGCGGGAGGGCCGGCACCGGGGAGCTGTTTTTT. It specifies CASSFGTSGRAGTGELFF.

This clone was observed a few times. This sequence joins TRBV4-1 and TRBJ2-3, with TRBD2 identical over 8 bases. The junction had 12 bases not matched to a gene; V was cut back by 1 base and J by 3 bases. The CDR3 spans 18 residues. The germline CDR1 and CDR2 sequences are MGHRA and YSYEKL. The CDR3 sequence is CASSQVGTGGPHTDTQYF. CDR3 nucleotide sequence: TGCGCCAGCAGCCAAGTTGGGACGGGAGGGCCTCATACAGATACGCAGTATTTT.

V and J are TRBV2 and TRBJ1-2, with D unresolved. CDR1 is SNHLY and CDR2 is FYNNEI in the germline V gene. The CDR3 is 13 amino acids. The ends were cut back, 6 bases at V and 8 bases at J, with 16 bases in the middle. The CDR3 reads CASSGRSREGYTF. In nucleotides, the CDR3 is TGTGCCAGCAGCGGTAGGTCCCGAGAGGGCTACACCTTC.